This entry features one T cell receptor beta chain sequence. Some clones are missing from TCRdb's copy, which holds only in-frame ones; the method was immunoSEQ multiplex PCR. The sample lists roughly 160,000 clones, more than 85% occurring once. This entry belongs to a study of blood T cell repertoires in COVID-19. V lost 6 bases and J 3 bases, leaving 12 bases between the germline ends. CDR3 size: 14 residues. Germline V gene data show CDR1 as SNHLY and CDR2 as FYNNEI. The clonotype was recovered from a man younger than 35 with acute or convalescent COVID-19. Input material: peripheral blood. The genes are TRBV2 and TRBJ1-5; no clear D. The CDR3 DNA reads TGTGCCAGCAGGGAGAGGGCGATCAATCAGCCCCAGCATTTT. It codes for CASRERAINQPQHF.